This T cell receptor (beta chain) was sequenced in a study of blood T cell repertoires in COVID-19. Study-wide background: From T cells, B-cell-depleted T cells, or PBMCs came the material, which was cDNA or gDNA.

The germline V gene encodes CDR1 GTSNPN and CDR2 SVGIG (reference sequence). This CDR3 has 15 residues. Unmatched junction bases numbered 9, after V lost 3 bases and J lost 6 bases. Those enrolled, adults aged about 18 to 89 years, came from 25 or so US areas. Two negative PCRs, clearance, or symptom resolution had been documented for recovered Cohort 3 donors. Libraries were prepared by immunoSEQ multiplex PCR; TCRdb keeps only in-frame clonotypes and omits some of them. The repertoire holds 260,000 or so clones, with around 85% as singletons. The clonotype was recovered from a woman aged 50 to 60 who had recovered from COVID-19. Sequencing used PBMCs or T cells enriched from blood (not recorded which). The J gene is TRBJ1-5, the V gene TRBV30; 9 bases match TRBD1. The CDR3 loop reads CAWSVDRGRGQPQHF. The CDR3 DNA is TGTGCCTGGAGCGTCGACAGGGGGAGAGGTCAGCCCCAGCATTTT.